This T cell receptor beta chain was captured by sequencing in a study of regulatory T cells in long-lasting Graves disease (dated by TCRdb to about 2021). Some background on the complete study: In the newly diagnosed Graves' disease group, patients had been taking antithyroid drugs for less than 3 months. This study used TCR sequencing and RNA sequencing of peripheral blood to compare persistent Graves' disease patients against newly diagnosed Graves' disease patients. The study was registered as a clinical trial and conducted in China. A total of about 35 samples underwent TCR sequencing, from some 13 patients with persistent Graves' disease and 20 patients with newly diagnosed Graves' disease. General study outcomes and caveats: Persistent patients shared more public clonotypes among themselves (roughly 2,700) than newly diagnosed patients did (about 970). Compared with newly diagnosed patients, patients with persistent Graves' disease had lower TCR Shannon entropy and fewer highly expanded clones, which suggests clonal expansion. The study examined only peripheral blood because the primary lesion, thyroid tissue, could not be accessed. TRBV28, TRBJ1-2 and TRBJ2-5 were preferentially used in persistent disease, while TRBV20-1 and TRBJ2-1 were favored in newly diagnosed disease. Only the TCR beta chain was sequenced and analyzed. The authors acknowledged the small sample size as a limitation that may reduce accuracy.

The sample's time point label is to be understood as: newly diagnosed GD, antithyroid drugs for less than 3 months. For both TCR sequencing and RNA sequencing, RNA was extracted from PBMCs using TRIzol. The diagnosis of Graves' disease was made according to American Thyroid Association guidelines. Patients were recruited from an endocrinology department in Xi'an, China. Each patient gave approximately 8.8 milliliters of peripheral blood, collected in an EDTA anticoagulant tube. Ficoll Paque Plus density gradient separation was used to isolate PBMCs, and no further T cell sorting was done. An Agilent 2100 Bioanalyzer and agarose gel were used to check RNA quality, while a NanoDrop 2000 measured RNA concentration. From the cysteine up to the phenylalanine, the CDR3 has a length of 14 residues. Just the 42-base CDR3 DNA is kept, in frame starting at base 1. The germline V gene (reference sequence) sets CDR1 to DFQATT and CDR2 to SNEGSKA. V ends up 1 base short and J 8 bases short, with an unmatched junction base count of 7.

In its sample, this clonotype was seen many times. Its binding antigen is unknown. No base quality values were provided; no much bigger clone lies one nucleotide off. The receptor library was made with multiplex PCR. The sequencer was an Illumina HiSeq 4000. To build TCR beta libraries, CDR3 regions were amplified by Arm-PCR using iRepertoire HTBI primers. PCR products were gel purified before sequencing. As for the original processing: A total of fewer than 65 TRBV and some 15 TRBJ segments were identified across samples and were used for gene usage analysis of CDR3 amino acid clonotypes. Filtered high-quality paired reads were merged into contigs using COPE and FqMerger. BLAST was used to align contigs to the IMGT TRBV, TRBD and TRBJ reference genes, and CDR3 was defined following IMGT. Any clonotype with a frequency above 0.1% was counted as a highly expanded clone. Repertoire diversity was measured by Shannon entropy, and V-J evenness by the Gini coefficient. Public clonotypes were defined as clonotypes shared by more than one individual. In-frame beta chains were kept once TCRdb had trimmed the public reads at Q25 with fastp and called clones with MiXCR. Each record represents a unique CDR3 protein, reported with the most common genes and DNA among its rows. What appears here as the V and J calls and clone size reflects TCRdb's work, not the paper's. The sample table holds 200,000 to 300,000 distinct CDR3 sequences, of which around 20% were seen once. The biggest ten clones account for about 15% of the sample.

Source: peripheral blood mononuclear cells (PBMCs), taken at new diagnosis, from a patient treated with antithyroid drugs. The V and J segments used are TRBV20-1 and TRBJ2-1; 8 middle bases align to TRBD1. This sequence was found in a female donor with Graves disease. The CDR3 region: CSARVLAGGHEQFF. The DNA sequence is given as TGCAGTGCTAGAGTTCTAGCAGGGGGCCATGAGCAGTTCTTC.